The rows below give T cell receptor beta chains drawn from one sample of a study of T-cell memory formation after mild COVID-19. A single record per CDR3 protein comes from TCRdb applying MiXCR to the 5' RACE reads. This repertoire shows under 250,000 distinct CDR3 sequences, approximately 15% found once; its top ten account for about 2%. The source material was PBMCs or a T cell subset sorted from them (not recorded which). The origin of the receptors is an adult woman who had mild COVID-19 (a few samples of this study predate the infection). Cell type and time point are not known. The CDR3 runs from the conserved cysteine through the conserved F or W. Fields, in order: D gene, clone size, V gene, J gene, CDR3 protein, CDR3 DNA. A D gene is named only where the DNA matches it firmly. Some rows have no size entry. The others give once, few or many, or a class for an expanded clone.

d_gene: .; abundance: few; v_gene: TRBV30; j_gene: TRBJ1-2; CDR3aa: CAWSERRGAHGTF; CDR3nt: TGTGCCTGGAGTGAGAGGCGGGGGGCGCACGGCACCTTC
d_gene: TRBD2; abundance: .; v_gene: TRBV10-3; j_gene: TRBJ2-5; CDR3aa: CAISEGLAPVQYF; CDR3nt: TGTGCCATCAGTGAGGGACTAGCCCCGGTCCAGTACTTC
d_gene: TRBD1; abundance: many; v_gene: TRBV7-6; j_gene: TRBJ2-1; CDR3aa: CASSRGTGSYNEQFF; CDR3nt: TGTGCCAGCAGCCGAGGGACAGGTAGTTACAATGAGCAGTTCTTC
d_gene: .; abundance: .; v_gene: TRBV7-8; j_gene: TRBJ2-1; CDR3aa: CASSLVRGRVVTQLF; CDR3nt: TGTGCCAGCAGCTTAGTTAGGGGCAGGGTCGTTACCCAGCTCTTC
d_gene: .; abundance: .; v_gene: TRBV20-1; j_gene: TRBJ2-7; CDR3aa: CSARDGGSGTYEQYF; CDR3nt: TGCAGTGCTAGAGATGGCGGTAGCGGCACCTACGAGCAGTACTTC
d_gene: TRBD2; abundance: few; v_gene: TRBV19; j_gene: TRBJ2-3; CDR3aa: CASSPGGADTQYF; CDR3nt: TGTGCCAGTAGTCCGGGGGGAGCAGATACGCAGTATTTT
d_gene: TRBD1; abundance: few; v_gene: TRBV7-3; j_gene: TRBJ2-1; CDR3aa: CASSLRGQGINNEQFF; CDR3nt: TGTGCCAGCAGCTTACGGGGACAGGGGATCAACAATGAGCAGTTCTTC
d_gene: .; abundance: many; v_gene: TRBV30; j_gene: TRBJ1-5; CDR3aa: CAWSGEGQPQHF; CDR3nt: TGTGCCTGGAGTGGGGAGGGCCAGCCCCAGCATTTT
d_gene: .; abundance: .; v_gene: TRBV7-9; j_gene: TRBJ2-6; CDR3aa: CASSLQGFLGANVLTF; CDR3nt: TGTGCCAGCAGCTTACAAGGTTTTCTGGGGGCCAACGTCCTGACTTTC
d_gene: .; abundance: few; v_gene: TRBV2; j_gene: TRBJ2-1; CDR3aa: CASRVQGSLYGEQFF; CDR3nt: TGTGCCAGCAGGGTACAGGGTTCTCTATACGGTGAGCAGTTCTTC
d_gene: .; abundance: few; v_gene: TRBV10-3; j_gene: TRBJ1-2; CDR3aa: CAISGQHGYTF; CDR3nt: TGTGCCATCAGTGGCCAGCATGGCTACACCTTC
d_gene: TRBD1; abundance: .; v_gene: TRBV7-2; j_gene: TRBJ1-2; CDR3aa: CASSLYRDSFYGYTF; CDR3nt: TGTGCCAGCAGCTTATACCGGGACAGCTTTTATGGCTACACCTTC
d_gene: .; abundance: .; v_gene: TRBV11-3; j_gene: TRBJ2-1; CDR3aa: CASSSPPPWEQFF; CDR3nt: TGTGCCAGCAGCTCCCCCCCACCATGGGAGCAGTTCTTC
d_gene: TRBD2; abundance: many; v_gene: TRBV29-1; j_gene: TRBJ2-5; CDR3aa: CSVSGRGPQETQYF; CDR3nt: TGCAGCGTATCGGGGAGGGGTCCCCAAGAGACCCAGTACTTC
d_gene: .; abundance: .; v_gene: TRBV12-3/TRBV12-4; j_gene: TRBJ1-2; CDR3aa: CASSRQADDGYTF; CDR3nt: TGTGCCAGCAGTCGACAGGCAGATGATGGCTACACCTTC
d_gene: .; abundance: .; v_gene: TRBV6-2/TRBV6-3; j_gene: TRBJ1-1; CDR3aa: CASSTYVGQNTEAFF; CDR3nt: TGTGCCAGCAGTACGTACGTGGGGCAGAACACTGAAGCTTTCTTT
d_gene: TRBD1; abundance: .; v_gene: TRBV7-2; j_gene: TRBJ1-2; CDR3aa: CASSWDRENYGYTF; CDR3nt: TGTGCCAGCAGCTGGGACAGGGAGAACTATGGCTACACCTTC
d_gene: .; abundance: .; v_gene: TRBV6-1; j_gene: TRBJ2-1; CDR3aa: CAISVGTYNEQFF; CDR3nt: TGTGCCATCTCGGTCGGGACCTACAATGAGCAGTTCTTC
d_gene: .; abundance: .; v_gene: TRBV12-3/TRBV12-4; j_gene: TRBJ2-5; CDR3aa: CASSSGRGTQYF; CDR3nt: TGTGCCAGCAGTTCAGGGCGGGGGACCCAGTACTTC
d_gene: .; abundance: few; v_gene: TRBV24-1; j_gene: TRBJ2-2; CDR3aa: CATSDPRNTGELFF; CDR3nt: TGTGCCACCAGTGACCCGCGGAACACCGGGGAGCTGTTTTTT
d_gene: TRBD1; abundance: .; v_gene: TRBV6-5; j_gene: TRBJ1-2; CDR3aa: CASSFRRQGLYGYTF; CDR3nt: TGTGCCAGCAGCTTTCGGAGACAGGGACTCTATGGCTACACCTTC
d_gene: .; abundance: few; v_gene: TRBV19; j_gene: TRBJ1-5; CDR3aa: CASSISRPSRGGNQPQHF; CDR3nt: TGTGCCAGTAGTATATCCCGTCCCAGCAGGGGTGGCAATCAGCCCCAGCATTTT
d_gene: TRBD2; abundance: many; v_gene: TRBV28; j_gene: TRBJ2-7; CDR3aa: CASSVEAGAPYEQYF; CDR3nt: TGTGCCAGCAGTGTTGAGGCGGGAGCTCCCTACGAGCAGTACTTC
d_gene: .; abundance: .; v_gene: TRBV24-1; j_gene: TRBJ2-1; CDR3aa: CATSDPDREEQFF; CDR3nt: TGTGCCACCAGTGACCCCGACCGAGAGGAGCAGTTCTTC
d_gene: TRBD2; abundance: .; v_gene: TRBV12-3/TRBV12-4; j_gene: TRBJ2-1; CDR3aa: CASSLGSGRYNEQFF; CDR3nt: TGTGCCAGCAGTTTAGGGAGCGGGAGATACAATGAGCAGTTCTTC
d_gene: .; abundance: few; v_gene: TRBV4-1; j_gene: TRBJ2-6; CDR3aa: CASSQVKGTLGSGANVLTF; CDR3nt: TGCGCCAGCAGCCAAGTTAAGGGTACCCTAGGCTCTGGGGCCAACGTCCTGACTTTC
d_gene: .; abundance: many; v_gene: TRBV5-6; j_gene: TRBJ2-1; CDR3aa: CASSLERNNEQFF; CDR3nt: TGTGCCAGCAGCTTGGAACGGAACAATGAGCAGTTCTTC
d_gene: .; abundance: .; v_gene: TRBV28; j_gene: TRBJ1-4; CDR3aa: CASSLPGQGSEKLFF; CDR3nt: TGTGCCAGCAGTCTACCGGGACAAGGAAGCGAAAAACTGTTTTTT
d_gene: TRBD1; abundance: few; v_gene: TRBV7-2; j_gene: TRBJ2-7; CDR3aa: CASRRTGVHEQYF; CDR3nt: TGTGCCAGCCGTAGGACAGGAGTCCACGAGCAGTACTTC
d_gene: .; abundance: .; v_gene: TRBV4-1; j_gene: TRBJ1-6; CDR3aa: CASSWGIQGVNSPLHF; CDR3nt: TGCGCCAGCAGCTGGGGGATTCAAGGGGTGAATTCACCCCTCCACTTT
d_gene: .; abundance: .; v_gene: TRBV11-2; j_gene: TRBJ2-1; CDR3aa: CASSFSRTGRDEQFF; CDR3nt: TGTGCCAGCAGCTTTTCCCGGACAGGGAGGGATGAGCAGTTCTTC
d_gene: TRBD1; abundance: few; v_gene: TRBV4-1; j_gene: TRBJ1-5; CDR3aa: CASSRASGQGAFQPQHF; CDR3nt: TGCGCCAGCAGCAGAGCCTCGGGACAGGGGGCGTTTCAGCCCCAGCATTTT
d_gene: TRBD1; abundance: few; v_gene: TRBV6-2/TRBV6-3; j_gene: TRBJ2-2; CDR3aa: CASRRDRERTGELFF; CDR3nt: TGTGCCAGCAGGAGGGACAGGGAACGCACCGGGGAGCTGTTTTTT
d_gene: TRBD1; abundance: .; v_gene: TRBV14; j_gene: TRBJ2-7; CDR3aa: CASARDRYGEQYF; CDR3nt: TGTGCCAGCGCTAGGGACAGGTATGGTGAGCAGTACTTC
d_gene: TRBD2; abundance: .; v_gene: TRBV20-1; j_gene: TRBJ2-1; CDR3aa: CSASSPGLAGTGSYNEQFF; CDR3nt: TGCAGTGCTAGTTCCCCGGGACTAGCGGGGACCGGCTCCTACAATGAGCAGTTCTTC
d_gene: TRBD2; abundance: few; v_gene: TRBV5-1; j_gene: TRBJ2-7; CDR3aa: CASHLGGRGSGEQYF; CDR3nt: TGCGCCAGCCACCTCGGGGGGAGAGGCTCCGGCGAGCAGTACTTC
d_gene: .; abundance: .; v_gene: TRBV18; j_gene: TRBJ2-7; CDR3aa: CASSPGPQGSYEQYF; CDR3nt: TGTGCCAGCTCACCAGGTCCGCAGGGTTCCTACGAGCAGTACTTC
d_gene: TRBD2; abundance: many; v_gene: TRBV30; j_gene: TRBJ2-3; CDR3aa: CAGRLAATSTDTQYF; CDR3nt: TGTGCCGGGCGACTAGCGGCGACTAGCACAGATACGCAGTATTTT
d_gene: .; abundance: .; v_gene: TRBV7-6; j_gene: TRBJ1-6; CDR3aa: CASSHGDNSPLHF; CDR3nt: TGTGCCAGCAGCCACGGGGATAATTCACCCCTCCACTTT
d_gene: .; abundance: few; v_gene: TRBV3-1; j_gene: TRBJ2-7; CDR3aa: CASSQGSGAYEQYF; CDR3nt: TGTGCCAGCAGCCAAGGGTCCGGGGCCTACGAGCAGTACTTC
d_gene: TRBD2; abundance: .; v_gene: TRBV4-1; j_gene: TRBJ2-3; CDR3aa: CASSRSGGGDDTDTQYF; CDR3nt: TGCGCCAGCAGCCGATCGGGGGGGGGAGACGACACAGATACGCAGTATTTT
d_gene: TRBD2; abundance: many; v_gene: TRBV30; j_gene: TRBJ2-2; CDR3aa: CAWSLAGGGSGELFF; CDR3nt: TGTGCCTGGAGCCTAGCGGGAGGAGGGTCCGGGGAGCTGTTTTTT
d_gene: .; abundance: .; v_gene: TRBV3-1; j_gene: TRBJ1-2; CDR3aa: CASSQEGGGSYGYTF; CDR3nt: TGTGCCAGCAGCCAAGAGGGGGGCGGGAGCTATGGCTACACCTTC
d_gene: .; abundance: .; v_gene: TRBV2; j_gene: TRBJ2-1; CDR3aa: CASRRRTLSSYNEQFF; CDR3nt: TGTGCCAGCAGACGAAGGACACTTAGCTCCTACAATGAGCAGTTCTTC
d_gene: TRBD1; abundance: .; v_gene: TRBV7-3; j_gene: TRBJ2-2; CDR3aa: CASSPDRVGSGELFF; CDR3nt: TGTGCCAGCAGCCCCGACAGGGTCGGAAGCGGGGAGCTGTTTTTT
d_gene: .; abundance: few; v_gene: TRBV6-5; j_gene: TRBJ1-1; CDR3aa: CASRPRVQGQATEAFF; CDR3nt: TGTGCCAGCCGTCCGAGGGTTCAAGGGCAGGCCACTGAAGCTTTCTTT
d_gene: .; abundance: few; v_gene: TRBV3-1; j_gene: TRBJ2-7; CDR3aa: CASSRSGSGHYEQYF; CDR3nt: TGTGCCAGCAGCCGTAGCGGTAGCGGCCACTACGAGCAGTACTTC
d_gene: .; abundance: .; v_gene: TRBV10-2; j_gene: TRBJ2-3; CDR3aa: CASRRPGAGTDTQYF; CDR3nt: TGCGCCAGCAGGAGACCGGGGGCTGGCACAGATACGCAGTATTTT
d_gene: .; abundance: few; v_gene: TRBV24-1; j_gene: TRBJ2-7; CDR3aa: CATSVGYEQYF; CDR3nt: TGTGCCACCAGTGTCGGTTACGAGCAGTACTTC
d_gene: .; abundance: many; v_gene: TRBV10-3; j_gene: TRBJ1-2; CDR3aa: CAISGGDRWNYGYTF; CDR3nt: TGTGCCATCAGTGGAGGCGATAGGTGGAACTATGGCTACACCTTC
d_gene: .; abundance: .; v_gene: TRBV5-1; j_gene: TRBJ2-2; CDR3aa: CASSPGEYTGELFF; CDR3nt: TGCGCCAGCAGTCCAGGGGAGTACACCGGGGAGCTGTTTTTT
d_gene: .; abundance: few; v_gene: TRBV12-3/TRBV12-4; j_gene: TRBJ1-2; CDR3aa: CASSLEGLGGYTF; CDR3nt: TGTGCCAGCAGTTTAGAGGGATTGGGGGGCTACACCTTC
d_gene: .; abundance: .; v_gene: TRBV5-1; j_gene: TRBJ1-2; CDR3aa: CASSNGTGLGYTF; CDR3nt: TGCGCCAGCAGTAACGGGACCGGGCTTGGTTACACCTTC
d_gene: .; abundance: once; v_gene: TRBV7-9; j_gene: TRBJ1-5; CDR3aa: CASSLMGNQPQHF; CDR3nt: TGTGCCAGCAGCTTGATGGGAAATCAGCCCCAGCATTTT
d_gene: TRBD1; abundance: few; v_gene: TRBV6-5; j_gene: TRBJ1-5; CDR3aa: CASSYGGTASNQPQHF; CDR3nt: TGTGCCAGCAGTTACGGGGGGACAGCCAGCAATCAGCCCCAGCATTTT
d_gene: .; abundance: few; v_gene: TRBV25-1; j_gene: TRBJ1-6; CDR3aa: CASSIGTNYNSPLHF; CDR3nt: TGTGCCAGCAGTATAGGGACGAACTATAATTCACCCCTCCACTTT
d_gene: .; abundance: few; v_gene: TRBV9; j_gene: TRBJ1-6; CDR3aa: CASSKQGGNSPLHF; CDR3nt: TGTGCCAGCAGCAAACAGGGTGGAAATTCACCCCTCCACTTT
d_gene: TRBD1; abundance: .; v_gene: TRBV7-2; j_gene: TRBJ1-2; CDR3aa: CASSWGTGAPYGYTF; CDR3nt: TGTGCCAGCAGTTGGGGAACAGGGGCCCCCTATGGCTACACCTTC
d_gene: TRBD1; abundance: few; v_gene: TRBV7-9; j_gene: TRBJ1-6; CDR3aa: CAIMTGRNSPLHF; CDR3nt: TGTGCCATCATGACAGGGCGGAATTCACCCCTCCACTTT